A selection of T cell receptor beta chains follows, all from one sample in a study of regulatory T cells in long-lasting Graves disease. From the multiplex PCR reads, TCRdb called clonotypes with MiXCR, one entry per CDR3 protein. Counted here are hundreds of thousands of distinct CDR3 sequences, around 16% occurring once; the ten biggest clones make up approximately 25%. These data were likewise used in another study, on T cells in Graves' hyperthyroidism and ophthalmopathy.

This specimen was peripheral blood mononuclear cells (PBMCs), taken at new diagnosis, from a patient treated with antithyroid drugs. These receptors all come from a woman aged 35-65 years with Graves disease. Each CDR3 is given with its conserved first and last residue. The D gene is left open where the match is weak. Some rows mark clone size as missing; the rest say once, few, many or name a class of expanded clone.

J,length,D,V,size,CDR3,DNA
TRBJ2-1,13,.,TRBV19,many,CASSIARNNEQFF,TGTGCCAGTAGTATTGCCAGAAACAATGAGCAGTTCTTC
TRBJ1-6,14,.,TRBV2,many,CASSERGLYSPLHF,TGTGCCAGCAGTGAACGGGGCTTGTATTCACCCCTCCACTTT
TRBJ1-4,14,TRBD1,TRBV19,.,CASNSGTGAEKLFF,TGTGCCAGTAACTCCGGGACAGGGGCTGAAAAACTGTTTTTT
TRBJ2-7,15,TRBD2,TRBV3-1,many,CASSQDKRGFYEQYF,TGTGCCAGCAGCCAAGATAAGCGGGGGTTCTACGAGCAGTACTTC
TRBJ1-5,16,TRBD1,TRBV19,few,CASSETGVDSNQPQHF,TGTGCCAGTAGCGAAACAGGGGTGGATAGCAATCAGCCCCAGCATTTT
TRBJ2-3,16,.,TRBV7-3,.,CASSALRGGGTDTQYF,TGTGCCAGCAGCGCATTAAGAGGTGGAGGCACAGATACGCAGTATTTT
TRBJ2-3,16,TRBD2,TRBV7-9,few,CASSLAGTTSTDTQYF,TGTGCCAGCAGTCTAGCGGGAACCACTAGCACAGATACGCAGTATTTT
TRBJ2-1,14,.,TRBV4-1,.,CASSQDRGRNEQFF,TGCGCCAGCAGCCAAGATCGGGGACGAAATGAGCAGTTCTTC
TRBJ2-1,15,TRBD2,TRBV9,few,CASSVEAGYANEQFF,TGTGCCAGCAGCGTAGAAGCGGGGTACGCCAATGAGCAGTTCTTC
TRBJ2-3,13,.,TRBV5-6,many,CASSLGRSDTQYF,TGTGCCAGCAGCTTGGGCAGGTCAGATACGCAGTATTTT
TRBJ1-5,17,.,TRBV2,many,CASSPWGILYSNQPQHF,TGTGCCAGCAGCCCATGGGGGATACTGTATAGCAATCAGCCCCAGCATTTT
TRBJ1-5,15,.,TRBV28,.,CASSFRDLGHQPQHF,TGTGCCAGCAGTTTCCGGGACCTTGGGCATCAGCCCCAGCATTTT
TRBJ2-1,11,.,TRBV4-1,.,CASRTSNEQFF,TGCGCCAGCAGGACCTCCAATGAGCAGTTCTTC
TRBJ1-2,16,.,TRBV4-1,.,CASSQDSLGTNYGYTF,TGCGCCAGCAGCCAAGATAGTCTGGGCACTAACTATGGCTACACCTTC
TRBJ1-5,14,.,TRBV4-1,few,CASSQEGANQPQHF,TGCGCCAGCAGCCAAGAAGGGGCCAATCAGCCCCAGCATTTT
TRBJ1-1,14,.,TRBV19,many,CASSVQTANTEAFF,TGTGCCAGTAGTGTACAGACAGCGAACACTGAAGCTTTCTTT
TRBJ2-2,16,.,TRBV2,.,CASSELVPHHTGELFF,TGTGCCAGCAGTGAATTAGTTCCCCACCACACCGGGGAGCTGTTTTTT
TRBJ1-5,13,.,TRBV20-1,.,CSARRGPYQPQHF,TGCAGTGCTAGAAGGGGACCTTATCAGCCCCAGCATTTT
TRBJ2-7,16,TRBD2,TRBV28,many,CASRPPSGGGSYEQYF,TGTGCCAGCAGACCTCCTAGCGGGGGGGGCTCCTACGAGCAGTACTTC
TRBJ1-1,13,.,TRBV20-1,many,CSAQGRSNTEAFF,TGCAGTGCCCAGGGACGGTCGAACACTGAAGCTTTCTTT
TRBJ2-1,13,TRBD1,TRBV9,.,CASSVATGTEQFF,TGTGCCAGCAGCGTAGCGACAGGGACTGAGCAGTTCTTC
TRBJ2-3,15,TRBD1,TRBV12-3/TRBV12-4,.,CASSLDAGGKGTQYF,TGTGCCAGCAGTTTAGATGCAGGGGGCAAGGGTACGCAGTATTTT
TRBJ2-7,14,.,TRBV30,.,CAWSVRDTLYEQYF,TGTGCCTGGAGTGTACGGGACACCCTCTACGAGCAGTACTTC